Below, 24 T cell receptor beta chains from the same sample are listed, as sequenced in a study of cytomegalovirus exposure and HLA in healthy donors. 13 Jbeta primers and 60 Vbeta primers were used for the PCR. The repertoire was sequenced with immunoSEQ multiplex PCR; TCRdb's copy has only in-frame clones and lacks some. Seen here are fewer than 250,000 clones, approximately 70% observed once, and the top ten hold 1.5% to 2%. Specimen: PBMCs. The receptor source for this set is a woman in her thirties in good health and CMV-seronegative.

This clone was detected once. The V call is TRBV30, the J call TRBJ1-2; 12 positions agree with TRBD1. There are 13 residues in the CDR3. In germline, CDR1 is GTSNPN, CDR2 SVGIG (reference sequence). V gave up 7 bases and J gave up 8 bases; unmatched junction bases: 8. The CDR3 reads CASYGTGGFGYTF. The CDR3, as DNA: TGTGCCTCTTATGGGACAGGGGGCTTCGGCTACACCTTC.

The chain joins TRBV5-4 to TRBJ1-1; 8 bases line up with TRBD1. V lost 4 bases, J lost 3 bases, and 2 bases stayed unmatched. Germline V CDR1 and CDR2: SGHNT, YYREEE (reference sequence). This CDR3 is 13 amino acids long. CDR3 loop: CASSPTGDTEAFF. The CDR3 DNA sequence: TGTGCCAGCAGCCCGACAGGGGACACTGAAGCTTTCTTT.

This CDR3 reads CASSFSGGSSTDTQYF. CDR3 DNA: TGCGCCAGCAGCTTCTCCGGGGGATCTAGCACAGATACGCAGTATTTT. The chain combines TRBV5-1 with TRBJ2-3; a weak D match, TRBD2 (6 bases). Germline loops: CDR1 SGHRS, CDR2 YFSETQ. The CDR3 has 16 amino acids. V dropped 2 bases and J dropped 0 bases, with 13 bases sitting between them. The full variable domain, with the rest looked up from reference TRBV5-1 and TRBJ2-3, is KAGVTQTPRYLIKTRGQQVTLSCSPISGHRSVSWYQQTPGQGLQFLFEYFSETQRNKGNFPGRFSGRQFSNSRSEMNVSTLELGDSALYLCASSFSGGSSTDTQYFGPGTRLTVL.

The chain is built from TRBV5-6 and TRBJ2-7; TRBD1 aligns across 7 bases. This CDR3 contains 14 residues. Losses at the gene ends were 1 base for V and 3 bases for J; bases not matched to a gene: 4. Germline V gene data show CDR1 as SGHDT and CDR2 as YYEEEE. The CDR3 reads CASSLSGQYYEQYF. CDR3 bases: TGTGCCAGCAGCTTGTCGGGACAGTACTACGAGCAGTACTTC.

This clone has a handful of counts. This chain connects TRBV7-3 to TRBJ2-7; 12 bases are a match to TRBD1. Germline values: CDR1 SGHTA, CDR2 FQGTGA. The CDR3 is 15 amino acids. J gave up 6 bases and V 2 bases, and 5 bases lay outside the gene matches. CDR3 nucleotide sequence: TGTGCCAGCAGCTTATTGGGGACAGGGGGCTCCGAGCAGTACTTC. Translating it yields CASSLLGTGGSEQYF.

This chain connects TRBV5-1 to TRBJ2-1; 11 nucleotides match TRBD2. The ends lost 4 bases at V and 1 base at J; junction bases unmatched: 7. The CDR3 has 17 residues. CDR1 is SGHRS and CDR2 is YFSETQ in the germline V gene. The CDR3 region has the DNA TGCGCCAGCAGCCCGTTCCTAGCGGGAGGATCCTACAATGAGCAGTTCTTC. It encodes CASSPFLAGGSYNEQFF.

The genes are TRBV6-1 and TRBJ2-6; possible D gene TRBD2, 6 bases. Between the trimmed V and J ends, which lost 9 bases and 2 bases, there was a span of 11 bases. CDR1 is MNHNS, CDR2 SASEGT, per germline. This CDR3 is built from 14 residues. The CDR3 is CASTPGAGANVLTF. The CDR3 nucleotides read TGTGCCAGTACTCCGGGGGCTGGGGCCAACGTCCTGACTTTC.

This clone was counted a single time. Here the CDR3 reads CASSIDLGTMDIQYF. The CDR3 DNA is TGTGCCAGTAGTATAGATCTGGGGACAATGGACATTCAGTACTTC. This chain uses TRBV19 with TRBJ2-4, with TRBD1 as a possible D gene (6 bases). This CDR3 contains 15 residues. Trimming removed 0 bases at V and 8 bases at J, with 14 bases between. The germline V gene encodes CDR1 LNHDA and CDR2 SQIVND (reference sequence).

CDR3 sequence: CAISESQGVGTEAFF. For the CDR3, the DNA is TGTGCCATCAGTGAGTCTCAGGGGGTAGGCACTGAAGCTTTCTTT. This rearrangement joins TRBV10-3 to TRBJ1-1; 7 positions agree with TRBD1. This CDR3 is 15 amino acids long. With V trimmed by 0 bases and J by 4 bases, 5 bases remained unmatched. Germline V lookup: CDR1 ENHRY, CDR2 SYGVKD.

The gene calls are TRBV30 and TRBJ1-6; maybe TRBD1 (5 bases). The CDR3 runs 18 residues. The germline V gene has CDR1 GTSNPN and CDR2 SVGIG (reference sequence). V was pared by 0 bases and J by 6 bases, with 21 bases between. The CDR3 loop is CAWSVPGQGTQFNSPLHF. The CDR3 DNA sequence: TGTGCCTGGAGTGTACCCGGCCAGGGAACACAATTTAATTCACCCCTCCACTTT.

The rearrangement joins TRBV29-1 to TRBJ2-3; TRBD2 agrees at 11 bases. Per germline, CDR1 SQVTM and CDR2 ANQGSEA. CDR3 length: 17 residues. V was clipped by 3 bases and J by 0 bases; unmatched bases: 8. CDR3 sequence (DNA): TGCAGCGTTGACGGGACTAGCGGTATTACTAGCACAGATACGCAGTATTTT. Its protein product is CSVDGTSGITSTDTQYF.

The chain couples TRBV7-6 to TRBJ2-1; maybe TRBD2 (5 bases). V lost 5 bases, J lost 8 bases, and 19 bases lay in between. Germline V CDR1 and CDR2: SGHVS, FNYEAQ. This CDR3 is 15 amino acids long. The CDR3 reads CASSRRSGLRDEQFF. The CDR3 nucleotides read TGTGCCAGCAGCCGTCGGAGCGGCCTGAGGGATGAGCAGTTCTTC.

This clone was seen a few times. The CDR3 here is CASSFVSAKNIQYF. The DNA for the CDR3 is TGTGCCAGCAGCTTTGTAAGCGCCAAAAACATTCAGTACTTC. The chain employs TRBV5-6 and TRBJ2-4; D ambiguous. This CDR3 has 14 residues. Germline CDR1 reads SGHDT; CDR2 reads YYEEEE. V lost 2 bases and J 1 base, leaving 7 bases between the germline ends.

The CDR3 DNA sequence: TGTGCCTGGAGTCCGCGGAGGGCGGGCCTCACAGATACGCAGTATTTT. Protein: CAWSPRRAGLTDTQYF. The chain employs TRBV30 and TRBJ2-3; perhaps TRBD2 as D (6 bases). Germline V CDR1 and CDR2: GTSNPN, SVGIG (reference sequence). V was trimmed by 2 bases and J by 2 bases, leaving 17 bases between them. The CDR3 sequence is 16 residues long.

The V gene is TRBV5-1, the J gene TRBJ1-2; 7 bases match TRBD1. CDR3 length equals 14 residues. CDR1 SGHRS and CDR2 YFSETQ come from the germline V gene. J gave up 8 bases and V 4 bases, and 11 bases lay outside the gene matches. The CDR3 sequence: CASSRWDSSGGYTF. CDR3 coding DNA: TGCGCCAGCAGCAGGTGGGACAGCTCTGGAGGCTACACCTTC.

The chain employs TRBV29-1 and TRBJ1-2; perhaps TRBD1 as D (6 bases). Trimming took off 4 bases at V and 4 bases at J, with 16 bases between the two ends. CDR3 length equals 14 residues. CDR1 SQVTM and CDR2 ANQGSEA come from the germline V gene. For the CDR3, the DNA is TGCAGCGTTGTTGGGGACACGGCAGGCTATGGCTACACCTTC. This encodes CSVVGDTAGYGYTF. The full variable domain, its missing parts supplied by reference TRBV29-1 and TRBJ1-2, is SAVISQKPSRDICQRGTSLTIQCQVDSQVTMMFWYRQQPGQSLTLIATANQGSEATYESGFVIDKFPISRPNLTFSTLTVSNMSPEDSSIYLCSVVGDTAGYGYTFGSGTRLTVV.

This chain uses TRBV10-1 with TRBJ2-5, with 7 bases aligning to TRBD2. The CDR3 sequence is 13 residues long. Trimming at V came to 5 bases and at J to 7 bases, leaving 7 bases not matched to a gene. Germline V gene data show CDR1 as WNHNN and CDR2 as SYGVQD (reference sequence). Written as DNA, the CDR3 is TGCGCCAGCAGTAATAGCGGGTGGGGGACCCAGTACTTC. This gives the protein CASSNSGWGTQYF.

The chain uses TRBV6-1 and TRBJ2-5; the D is unclear. The CDR3 has 12 residues. V was trimmed by 6 bases and J by 5 bases, leaving 10 bases between them. CDR1 and CDR2 (germline): MNHNS, SASEGT. The CDR3 DNA sequence: TGTGCCAGCAGCCACACCATGGAGACCCAGTACTTC. This gives the protein CASSHTMETQYF.

The chain couples TRBV2 to TRBJ1-2; D remains unclear. Germline CDR1 is SNHLY and CDR2 is FYNNEI. The V end lost 2 bases, the J end lost 0 bases, and 7 bases lay between the germline ends. The CDR3 is 14 amino acids. CDR3 loop: CASSERLANYGYTF. CDR3 DNA: TGTGCCAGCAGTGAACGGTTAGCTAACTATGGCTACACCTTC.

This clone was detected only once. This rearrangement joins TRBV18 to TRBJ1-2, with D perhaps matching TRBD1 (5 bases). Trimming took off 3 bases at V and 2 bases at J, with 13 bases between the two ends. Germline lookup yields CDR1 KGHSH and CDR2 LQKENI. The CDR3 loop spans 15 amino acids. The CDR3 nucleotides are TGTGCCAGCTCACCCGTTGGGGGAGGAAACTATGGCTACACCTTC. Translating gives CASSPVGGGNYGYTF.

The chain carries TRBV5-1 and TRBJ2-7; D is possibly TRBD1 (5 bases). V gave up 0 bases and J gave up 6 bases, with 13 bases separating them. Germline lookup yields CDR1 SGHRS and CDR2 YFSETQ. CDR3 length equals 14 residues. The CDR3, as DNA: TGCGCCAGCAGCTTGGCTGACAGTACGGGCGAGCAGTACTTC. Translated, it gives CASSLADSTGEQYF. The full variable domain, its missing parts supplied by reference TRBV5-1 and TRBJ2-7, is KAGVTQTPRYLIKTRGQQVTLSCSPISGHRSVSWYQQTPGQGLQFLFEYFSETQRNKGNFPGRFSGRQFSNSRSEMNVSTLELGDSALYLCASSLADSTGEQYFGPGTRLTVT.

CDR3 loop: CASSNTDRANTEAFF. The CDR3 DNA reads as TGTGCCAGCTCTAACACGGACAGGGCGAACACTGAAGCTTTCTTT. V and J are TRBV27 and TRBJ1-1; TRBD1 matches at 8 bases. V lost 8 bases to trimming and J lost 1 base; unmatched junction nucleotides: 9. Germline V lookup: CDR1 MNHEY, CDR2 SMNVEV (reference sequence). This CDR3 has 15 residues.

This clone occurred a few times. The genes are TRBV5-6 and TRBJ2-3; 10 bases map to TRBD2. The germline CDR1 and CDR2 sequences are SGHDT and YYEEEE. The CDR3 sequence is 15 residues long. The V gene end was trimmed by 4 bases and the J gene end by 4 bases; junction bases not matched to a gene: 6. CDR3 protein: CASSQERGGPDTQYF. DNA for the CDR3: TGTGCCAGCAGCCAAGAGCGGGGGGGCCCAGATACGCAGTATTTT.

J is TRBJ2-3 and V is TRBV10-1; the D gene is possibly TRBD1 (6 bases). Germline lookup yields CDR1 WNHNN and CDR2 SYGVQD (reference sequence). The CDR3 length is 14 residues. Trimming stripped 5 bases from V and 4 bases from J, with 13 bases between. CDR3 DNA sequence: TGCGCCAGCAGTCTCACGCCAGGGGCAGATACGCAGTATTTT. Amino acid sequence: CASSLTPGADTQYF.